The 15 T cell receptor beta chains below were found in one sample sequenced in a study of somatic mutations in cytotoxic T cells in rheumatoid arthritis. Clones were read by immunoSEQ multiplex PCR, and TCRdb kept only the in-frame ones, dropping some. The data contain 9,500 to 15,000 clones, 80% of them singletons. Source material: CD8+ T cells sorted from blood. Receptors originate from a man aged 50 to 60 in good health.

This chain uses TRBV18 with TRBJ1-1, with 7 bases fitting TRBD1. CDR1 and CDR2 (germline): KGHSH, LQKENI. The CDR3 runs to 13 residues. The DNA of the CDR3 is TGTGCGTTTACCGCAGGGGGTTCTCGTGAAGCTTTCTTT. Translation: CAFTAGGSREAFF.

This sequence joins TRBV10-3 and TRBJ2-7; 12 bases are shared with TRBD1. CDR1 is ENHRY, CDR2 SYGVKD, per germline. V lost 5 bases, J lost 6 bases, and 8 bases stayed unmatched. This CDR3 has 15 residues. The CDR3 spells CAISTGQGARSEQYF. The CDR3, as DNA: TGTGCCATCAGTACGGGACAGGGGGCGAGAAGCGAGCAGTACTTC.

By share, this clone ranks as medium-sized. V usage is TRBV2 and J usage is TRBJ1-2; D is undetermined. V was cut by 5 bases and J by 0 bases, with 16 bases left in between. This CDR3 has 16 amino acids. Germline lookup yields CDR1 SNHLY and CDR2 FYNNEI. In DNA form, the CDR3 reads TGTGCCAGCAGTAGGGCTGGGTACCTCGCTAACTATGGCTACACCTTC. Translating gives CASSRAGYLANYGYTF.

This sequence joins TRBV7-6 and TRBJ2-7; TRBD1 matches at 7 bases. CDR1 and CDR2 from the germline V gene are SGHVS and FNYEAQ. The CDR3 has 14 amino acids. V lost 5 bases, J lost 2 bases, and 6 bases stayed unmatched. Written as DNA, the CDR3 is TGTGCCAGCAGCCCCGGGACAGACCCCTACGAGCAGTACTTC. It translates to CASSPGTDPYEQYF.

V is TRBV7-9 and J is TRBJ2-7; 11 bases fit TRBD1. Germline trimming cut 5 bases from V and 4 bases from J; bases unmatched to any gene: 4. The length of the CDR3 is 14 residues. Germline V lookup: CDR1 SEHNR, CDR2 FQNEAQ (reference sequence). CDR3 DNA: TGTGCCAGCAGCCCCGGGACAGGGGGTTACGAGCAGTACTTC. Its protein is CASSPGTGGYEQYF.

The V and J genes are TRBV7-3 and TRBJ2-3, with D perhaps matching TRBD2 (5 bases). CDR1 and CDR2 from the germline V gene are SGHTA and FQGTGA. Trimming cost V 1 base and J 0 bases, with 8 bases left between them. The CDR3 totals 15 residues. This CDR3 is CASSLSGYSTDTQYF. The CDR3 DNA is TGTGCCAGCAGCTTAAGCGGGTATAGCACAGATACGCAGTATTTT.

V is TRBV5-1 and J is TRBJ2-2; perhaps TRBD1 as D (5 bases). This CDR3 region has 14 residues. CDR1 is SGHRS, CDR2 YFSETQ, per germline. V lost 6 bases and J lost 4, with 13 bases in between. This chain's CDR3 is CASTGQEATGELFF. As DNA, the CDR3 is TGCGCCAGCACCGGACAAGAGGCCACCGGGGAGCTGTTTTTT.

In its sample, this clone was seen a few times. The chain couples TRBV6-4 to TRBJ2-3, with 8 bases that match TRBD2. The germline CDR1 and CDR2 sequences are MRHNA and SNTAGT. With V trimmed by 3 bases and J by 0 bases, 2 bases remained unmatched. CDR3 length equals 15 residues. CDR3: CASSEVAGSTDTQYF. CDR3 bases: TGTGCCAGCAGTGAAGTAGCGGGGAGCACAGATACGCAGTATTTT.

This CDR3 is CASSYLTRTATEAFF. In nucleotides, the CDR3 is TGTGCCAGCAGTTACCTCACTAGGACGGCCACTGAAGCTTTCTTT. V and J are TRBV6-6 and TRBJ1-1; D gene unclear. This CDR3 has 15 amino acids. V was pared by 2 bases and J by 4 bases, with 14 bases between. The germline gives CDR1 MNHNY, CDR2 SVGAGI (reference sequence).

The rearrangement links TRBV5-6 to TRBJ2-5; 11 positions agree with TRBD1. Losses at the gene ends were 4 bases for V and 5 bases for J; bases not matched to a gene: 10. Germline assignment: CDR1 SGHDT and CDR2 YYEEEE. This CDR3 region has 16 residues. The chain's CDR3 is CASSMTDRGLQETQYF. DNA of the CDR3: TGTGCCAGCAGCATGACGGACAGGGGGCTTCAGGAGACCCAGTACTTC.

V usage is TRBV9 and J usage is TRBJ2-2; 13 bases map to TRBD2. This CDR3 spans 17 amino acids. Germline assignment: CDR1 SGDLS and CDR2 YYNGEE. Losses at the gene ends were 3 bases for V and 1 base for J; bases not matched to a gene: 3. The DNA for the CDR3 is TGTGCCAGCAGCGCGCGACTAGCGGGAGGGAACACCGGGGAGCTGTTTTTT. This encodes CASSARLAGGNTGELFF.

The CDR3 sequence is CASSLLAGGTDTQYF. DNA for the CDR3: TGCGCCAGCAGCTTACTAGCGGGGGGCACAGATACGCAGTATTTT. This chain links TRBV5-1 with TRBJ2-3; 11 positions agree with TRBD2. The trim removed 2 bases at V and 1 base at J, leaving 0 bases unmatched. The CDR3 covers 15 residues. Per germline, CDR1 SGHRS and CDR2 YFSETQ. The full variable domain, completed using reference TRBV5-1 and TRBJ2-3, is KAGVTQTPRYLIKTRGQQVTLSCSPISGHRSVSWYQQTPGQGLQFLFEYFSETQRNKGNFPGRFSGRQFSNSRSEMNVSTLELGDSALYLCASSLLAGGTDTQYFGPGTRLTVL.

J is TRBJ2-7 and V is TRBV11-2; TRBD1 might be the D (5 bases). V dropped 1 base and J dropped 6 bases, with 13 bases sitting between them. Germline-derived CDR1 and CDR2 are SGHAT and FQNNGV. The CDR3 is 14 residues long. This chain's CDR3 is CASSLGGQTFEQYV. The CDR3 nucleotides are TGTGCCAGCAGCTTAGGAGGACAAACATTCGAGCAGTACGTC.

The chain has TRBV27 and TRBJ1-1; TRBD1 might be the D (6 bases). CDR3 length: 14 amino acids. The V gene's germline CDR1 is MNHEY and CDR2 SMNVEV (reference sequence). V was pared by 6 bases and J by 3 bases, with 14 bases between. In DNA form, the CDR3 reads TGTGCCAGCAGGCCAGGGGTATCGGACACTGAAGCTTTCTTT. It translates to CASRPGVSDTEAFF.

This chain joins TRBV28 and TRBJ2-3; possibly TRBD2 for D (6 bases). Germline V CDR1 and CDR2: MDHEN, SYDVKM. V lost 3 bases, J lost 4 bases, and 23 bases lay in between. This CDR3 is built from 18 residues. CDR3 coding DNA: TGTGCCAGCAGTTTGTACCGAGAGCGAGTCACGGGGGCAGATACGCAGTATTTT. This gives the protein CASSLYRERVTGADTQYF. The full variable domain, with the rest looked up from reference TRBV28 and TRBJ2-3, is DVKVTQSSRYLVKRTGEKVFLECVQDMDHENMFWYRQDPGLGLRLIYFSYDVKMKEKGDIPEGYSVSREKKERFSLILESASTNQTSMYLCASSLYRERVTGADTQYFGPGTRLTVL.